The source of this T cell receptor beta chain is a study of T cells after yellow fever vaccination. Notes on the study in general: Re-detected after boosting: most primary clones, around 97% of CD4 and 88% of CD8.

The V gene's germline CDR1 is SGHNT and CDR2 YYREEE (reference sequence). The CDR3 is made up of 15 amino acids. The V and J ends lost 4 bases and 6 bases respectively, with 20 bases between them. MiXCR, applied by TCRdb to the 5' RACE reads, yields one record per CDR3 protein. The repertoire includes 500,000 to 650,000 distinct CDR3 sequences, 10% to 15% of them detected once, and about 15% sits in the top ten. This clonotype turned up a few times. The antigen remains unidentified. The chain has TRBV5-4 and TRBJ2-7, with TRBD2 as a possible D gene (5 bases). This sample comprised PBMCs, obtained on the day of the yellow fever booster vaccination. This receptor was obtained from a young man who received the YFV17D yellow fever vaccine. The CDR3 spells CASSQDWVAPSEQYF. DNA for the CDR3: TGTGCCAGCAGCCAGGACTGGGTAGCGCCGAGCGAGCAGTACTTC.